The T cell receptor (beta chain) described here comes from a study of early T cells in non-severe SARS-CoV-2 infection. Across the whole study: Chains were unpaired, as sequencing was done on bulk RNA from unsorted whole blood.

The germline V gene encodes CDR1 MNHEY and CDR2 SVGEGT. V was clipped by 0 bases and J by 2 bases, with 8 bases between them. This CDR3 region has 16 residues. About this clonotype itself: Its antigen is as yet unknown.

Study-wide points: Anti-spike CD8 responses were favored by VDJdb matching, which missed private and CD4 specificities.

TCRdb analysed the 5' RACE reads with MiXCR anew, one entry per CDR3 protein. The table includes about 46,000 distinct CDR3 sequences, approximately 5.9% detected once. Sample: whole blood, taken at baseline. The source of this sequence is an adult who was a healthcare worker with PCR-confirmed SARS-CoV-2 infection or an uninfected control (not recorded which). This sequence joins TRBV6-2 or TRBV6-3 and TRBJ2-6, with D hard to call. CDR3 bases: TGTGCCAGCAGTTACTCGAGGTTTGCTGGGGCCAACGTCCTGACTTTC. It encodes CASSYSRFAGANVLTF.